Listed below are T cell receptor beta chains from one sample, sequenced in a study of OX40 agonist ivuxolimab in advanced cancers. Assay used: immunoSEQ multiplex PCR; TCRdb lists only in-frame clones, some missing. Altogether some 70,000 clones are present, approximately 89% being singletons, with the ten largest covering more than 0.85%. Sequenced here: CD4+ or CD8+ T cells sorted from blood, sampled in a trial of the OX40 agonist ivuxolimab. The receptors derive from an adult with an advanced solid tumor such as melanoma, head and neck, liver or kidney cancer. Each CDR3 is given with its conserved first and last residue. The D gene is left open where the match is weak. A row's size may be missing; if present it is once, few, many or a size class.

TGTGCCAGCAGCCTGCTCGGCCCACAGGTAGAGCAGTACTTC	CASSLLGPQVEQYF	-	TRBV11-2	TRBJ2-7	-
TGTGCCAGCAGCTTAGATTTGCGAGAGACCCAGTACTTC	CASSLDLRETQYF	-	TRBV11-3	TRBJ2-5	-
TGTGCCAGCAGTAGGGACCTGGATACGCAGTATTTT	CASSRDLDTQYF	-	TRBV5-4	TRBJ2-3	-
TGTGCCAGCAGCTTGGGGCAGGGCCCCTACGAGCAGTACTTC	CASSLGQGPYEQYF	-	TRBV5-6	TRBJ2-7	-
TGTGCCAGCAGCAACCTAGCGGGACAGTCGAATCAGCCCCAGCATTTT	CASSNLAGQSNQPQHF	TRBD1	TRBV7-8	TRBJ1-5	few
TGCGCCAGCAGCTTGGGACAGGGAAATTACGAGCAGTACTTC	CASSLGQGNYEQYF	TRBD1	TRBV5-1	TRBJ2-7	-
TGTGCCAGCAGCCGGGTCACTAGCCAGGAGTACTATGGCTACACCTTC	CASSRVTSQEYYGYTF	-	TRBV5-5	TRBJ1-2	-
TGTGCCAGCAGCGCGGACAGGGATAGCGAGCAGTACTTC	CASSADRDSEQYF	TRBD1	TRBV5-5	TRBJ2-7	-
TGCGCCAGCAGCCGGGGACAGGGGTACACTGAAGCTTTCTTT	CASSRGQGYTEAFF	TRBD1	TRBV5-1	TRBJ1-1	-
TGCAGCGTTGAAGATACGGGGGGCCCCTTTGAAGCTTTCTTT	CSVEDTGGPFEAFF	-	TRBV29-1	TRBJ1-1	-
TGTGCCATCAAAACAGCGAACACTGAAGCTTTCTTT	CAIKTANTEAFF	-	TRBV10-3	TRBJ1-1	once
TGCGCCAGCGGGACCTTAAATCAGCCCCAGCATTTT	CASGTLNQPQHF	-	TRBV10-2	TRBJ1-5	-
TGTGCCAGCAGTGAAGCGCTTCTGGGCTCTGGGGCCAACGTCCTGACTTTC	CASSEALLGSGANVLTF	-	TRBV6-1	TRBJ2-6	-
TGTGCCAGCAGCTTAGATTCAGGGGGTATGGGTCAGCCCCAGCATTTT	CASSLDSGGMGQPQHF	TRBD1	TRBV7-9	TRBJ1-5	-
TGTGCCTGGAGTAGGATCGGAGCGGGGGGGACCCAGTACTTC	CAWSRIGAGGTQYF	TRBD2	TRBV30	TRBJ2-5	-
TGTGCCGTGGGGGGGAATAGCAATCAGCCCCAGCATTTT	CAVGGNSNQPQHF	-	TRBV6-1	TRBJ1-5	-
TGCGCCAGCAGTGAGGGGGGGCGCCAAGAGACCCAGTACTTC	CASSEGGRQETQYF	-	TRBV10-2	TRBJ2-5	-
TGTGCCAGCAGTTTCACGGTTCTGACCGGGGAGCTGTTTTTT	CASSFTVLTGELFF	-	TRBV27	TRBJ2-2	once
TGCGCCAGCAGCTTGGGGGACTCCACAGATACGCAGTATTTT	CASSLGDSTDTQYF	-	TRBV5-1	TRBJ2-3	-
TGTGCCAGCAAGTTCTCCTATAATTCACCCCTCCACTTT	CASKFSYNSPLHF	-	TRBV11-2	TRBJ1-6	-
TGTGCCAGCAGCTTGGGACCGGGGAACACAGATACGCAGTATTTT	CASSLGPGNTDTQYF	-	TRBV6-1	TRBJ2-3	-
TGTGCCAGCAGTGAGGGGACAGGGGATGAAAAACTGTTTTTT	CASSEGTGDEKLFF	TRBD1	TRBV6-1	TRBJ1-4	-
TGTGCCAGCTCACCAACAGGGTGGGACACTGAAGCTTTCTTT	CASSPTGWDTEAFF	-	TRBV18	TRBJ1-1	-
TGTGCCAGCAGTTTAGCGGGGGGGCGGTCTTACTACGAGCAGTACTTC	CASSLAGGRSYYEQYF	TRBD2	TRBV5-6	TRBJ2-7	-
TGTGCCAGCTCACGAAAGGGAAACCAAGAGACCCAGTACTTC	CASSRKGNQETQYF	-	TRBV18	TRBJ2-5	-
TGTGCTAGTGGTTTGACCTCCGAGGGAAACACCATATATTTT	CASGLTSEGNTIYF	-	TRBV12-5	TRBJ1-3	once
TGCGCCAGCAGCCAAGGACAGAGCTATAATTCACCCCTCCACTTT	CASSQGQSYNSPLHF	-	TRBV4-1	TRBJ1-6	-
TGTGCCAGCTCACAACAGGGTGACACTGAAGCTTTCTTT	CASSQQGDTEAFF	-	TRBV18	TRBJ1-1	-
TGTGCCAGCAGCGGGGGGTATAGGGAGACCCAGTACTTC	CASSGGYRETQYF	TRBD2	TRBV2	TRBJ2-5	-
TGTGCCAGCAGTGAAGCAGGGACACCCGGGCGAAACACCATATATTTT	CASSEAGTPGRNTIYF	-	TRBV6-1	TRBJ1-3	once
TGTGCCAGATACCCCGGGGCGAAATCCTACAATGAGCAGTTCTTC	CARYPGAKSYNEQFF	-	TRBV6-9	TRBJ2-1	-
TGTGCCAGCAGCCTCTTTGTCCGACAGCGTTCTAACTATGGCTACACCTTC	CASSLFVRQRSNYGYTF	-	TRBV9	TRBJ1-2	once
TGTGCCAGCAGCACGGGGACACCAACCTACGAGCAGTACTTC	CASSTGTPTYEQYF	-	TRBV7-2	TRBJ2-7	-
TGTGCCAGTAGTATACAGGGGACAAATCAGCCCCAGCATTTT	CASSIQGTNQPQHF	-	TRBV19	TRBJ1-5	-
TGCGCCAGCAGCCAAAGGGGCGGGACTAACTATGGCTACACCTTC	CASSQRGGTNYGYTF	-	TRBV5-1	TRBJ1-2	-
TGTGCCAGCTCACCCTCTCGTACAACAGATACGCAGTATTTT	CASSPSRTTDTQYF	-	TRBV18	TRBJ2-3	-
TGTGCCAGCAGCCGCACCCGGTTGACGGAACAGTTCTTC	CASSRTRLTEQFF	-	TRBV6-5	TRBJ2-1	few
TGTGCCAGCAGCTTGGCGCCAGGAGGGGGGGCAGAGACCCAGTACTTC	CASSLAPGGGAETQYF	-	TRBV5-5	TRBJ2-5	-
TGTGCCAGCAGTTTTAGCGGGGCCTACAATGAGCAGTTCTTC	CASSFSGAYNEQFF	TRBD2	TRBV2	TRBJ2-1	-
TGCGCCAGCAGCCCGGACCCCGGGACAGGGCAAGGCTACACCTTC	CASSPDPGTGQGYTF	TRBD1	TRBV5-1	TRBJ1-2	-
TGTGCCAGTAGTTCGGACAGGGAAGGGCGAGAGACCCAGTACTTC	CASSSDREGRETQYF	TRBD1	TRBV19	TRBJ2-5	-
TGTGCCAGCAGCGCCGAACAGGGGGGAGTGACCCAGTACTTC	CASSAEQGGVTQYF	TRBD1	TRBV2	TRBJ2-5	-
TGCGCCAGCAGCTTGGGAACAGGGTTCCAAGAGACCCAGTACTTC	CASSLGTGFQETQYF	-	TRBV5-1	TRBJ2-5	-
TGTGCCAGCAGCGTAACCGAGGGGGGAAATCAGCCCCAGCATTTT	CASSVTEGGNQPQHF	-	TRBV9	TRBJ1-5	few
TGTGCCAGCAGCAAAGCATCGGCAGGCTTAACCGGGGAGCTGTTTTTT	CASSKASAGLTGELFF	-	TRBV21-1	TRBJ2-2	-
TGCGCCAGCAGTGGCCACCGGGACTACACCATATATTTT	CASSGHRDYTIYF	-	TRBV10-1	TRBJ1-3	-
TGTGCCACCAGCAGAGACGGCGGGGGGGCCCTAAAGACCCAGTACTTC	CATSRDGGGALKTQYF	TRBD2	TRBV15	TRBJ2-5	-
TGTGCCACCAGCAGAACTCCGAAAGAGACCCAGTACTTC	CATSRTPKETQYF	-	TRBV15	TRBJ2-5	-
TGTGCCAGCAGCTTAGGGCAGGGCGAAGAGACCCAGTACTTC	CASSLGQGEETQYF	-	TRBV11-2	TRBJ2-5	-
TGTGCCATCCGACCCGGGACAGCCAGTTACAATGAGCAGTTCTTC	CAIRPGTASYNEQFF	TRBD1	TRBV10-3	TRBJ2-1	-
TGTGCCAGCAGTTACTCAGGGACAGGGGATGAAAAACTGTTTTTT	CASSYSGTGDEKLFF	TRBD1	TRBV6-5	TRBJ1-4	few
TGTGCCAGTGGGGCTGGACAGGGGGCTAGCGAGCAGTACTTC	CASGAGQGASEQYF	TRBD1	TRBV19	TRBJ2-7	-
TGTGCCAGCAGCAAAGGCCCTGGGAACTATGGCTACACCTTC	CASSKGPGNYGYTF	-	TRBV21-1	TRBJ1-2	-
TGTGCCAGCAAGGACCGAATCAATCAGCCCCAGCATTTT	CASKDRINQPQHF	-	TRBV2	TRBJ1-5	-